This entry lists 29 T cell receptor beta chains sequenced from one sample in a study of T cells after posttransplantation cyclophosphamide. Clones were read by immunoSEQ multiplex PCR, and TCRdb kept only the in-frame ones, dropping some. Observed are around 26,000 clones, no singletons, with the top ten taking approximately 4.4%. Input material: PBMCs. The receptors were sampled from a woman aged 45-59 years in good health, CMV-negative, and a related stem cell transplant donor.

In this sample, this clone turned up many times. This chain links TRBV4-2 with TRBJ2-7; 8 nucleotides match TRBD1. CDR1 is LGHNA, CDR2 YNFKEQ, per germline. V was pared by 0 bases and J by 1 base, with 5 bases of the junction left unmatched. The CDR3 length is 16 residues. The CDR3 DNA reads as TGTGCCAGCAGCCAAGATTCAGGGGGCATATCCTACGAGCAGTACTTC. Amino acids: CASSQDSGGISYEQYF.

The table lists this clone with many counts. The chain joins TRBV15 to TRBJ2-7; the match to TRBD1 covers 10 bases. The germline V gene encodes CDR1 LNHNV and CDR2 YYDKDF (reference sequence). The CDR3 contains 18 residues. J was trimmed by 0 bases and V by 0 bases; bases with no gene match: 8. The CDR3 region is CATSRELTGGQSSYEQYF. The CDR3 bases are TGTGCCACCAGCAGAGAACTGACAGGGGGCCAGAGCTCCTACGAGCAGTACTTC.

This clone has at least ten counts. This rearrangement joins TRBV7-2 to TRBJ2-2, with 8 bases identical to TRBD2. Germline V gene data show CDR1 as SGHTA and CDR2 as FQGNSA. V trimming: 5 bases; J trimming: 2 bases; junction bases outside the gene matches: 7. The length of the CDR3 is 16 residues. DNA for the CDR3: TGTGCCAGCAGCCCCTGGAGGACTAGCAACACCGGGGAGCTGTTTTTT. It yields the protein CASSPWRTSNTGELFF.

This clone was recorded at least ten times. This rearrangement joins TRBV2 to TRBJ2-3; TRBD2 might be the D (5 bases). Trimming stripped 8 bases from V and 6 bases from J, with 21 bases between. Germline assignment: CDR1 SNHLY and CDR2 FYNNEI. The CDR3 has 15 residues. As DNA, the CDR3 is TGTGCCAGCCACAAAGGAGCTAGCATAGGCGATACGCAGTATTTT. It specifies CASHKGASIGDTQYF.

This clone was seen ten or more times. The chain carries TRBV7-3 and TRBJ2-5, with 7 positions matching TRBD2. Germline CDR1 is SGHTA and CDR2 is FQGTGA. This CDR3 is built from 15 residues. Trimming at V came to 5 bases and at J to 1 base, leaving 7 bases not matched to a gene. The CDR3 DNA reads TGTGCCAGCAGCCCGGGAGGAGCGATCCAAGAGACCCAGTACTTC. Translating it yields CASSPGGAIQETQYF.

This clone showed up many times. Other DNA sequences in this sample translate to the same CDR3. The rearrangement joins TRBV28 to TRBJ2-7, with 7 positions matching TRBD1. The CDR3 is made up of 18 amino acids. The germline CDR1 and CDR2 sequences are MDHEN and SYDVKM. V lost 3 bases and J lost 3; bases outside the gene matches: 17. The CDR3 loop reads CASSFPGQIPLLSYEQYF. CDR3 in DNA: TGTGCCAGCAGTTTTCCGGGACAGATCCCCCTGTTGAGCTACGAGCAGTACTTC.

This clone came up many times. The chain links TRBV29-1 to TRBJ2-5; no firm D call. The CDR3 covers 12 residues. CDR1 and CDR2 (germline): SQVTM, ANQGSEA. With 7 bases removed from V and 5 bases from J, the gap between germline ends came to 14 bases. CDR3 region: CSGDGIGETQYF. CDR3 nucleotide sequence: TGCAGCGGTGATGGTATCGGGGAGACCCAGTACTTC.

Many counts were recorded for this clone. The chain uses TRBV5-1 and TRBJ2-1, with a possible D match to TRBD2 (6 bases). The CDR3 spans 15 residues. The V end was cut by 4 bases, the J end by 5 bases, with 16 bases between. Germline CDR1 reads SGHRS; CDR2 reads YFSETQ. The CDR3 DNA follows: TGCGCCAGCAGCCACGGGACTTCAAATAACAATGAGCAGTTCTTC. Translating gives CASSHGTSNNNEQFF.

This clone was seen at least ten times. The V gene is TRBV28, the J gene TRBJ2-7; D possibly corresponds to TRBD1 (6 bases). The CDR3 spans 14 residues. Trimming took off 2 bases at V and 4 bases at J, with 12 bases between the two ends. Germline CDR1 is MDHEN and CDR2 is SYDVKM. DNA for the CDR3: TGTGCCAGCAGTTTAACAGGGATCGGGTACGAGCAGTACTTC. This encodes CASSLTGIGYEQYF.

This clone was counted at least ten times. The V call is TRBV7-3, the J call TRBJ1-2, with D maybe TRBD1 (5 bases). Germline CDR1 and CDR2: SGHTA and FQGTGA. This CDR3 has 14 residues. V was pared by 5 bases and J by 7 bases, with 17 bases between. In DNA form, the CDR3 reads TGTGCCAGCAGCCCCCGGACGGGGGTTGGTGGCTACACCTTC. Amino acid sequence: CASSPRTGVGGYTF. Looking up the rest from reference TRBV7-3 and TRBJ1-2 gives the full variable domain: GAGVSQTPSNKVTEKGKYVELRCDPISGHTALYWYRQSLGQGPEFLIYFQGTGAADDSGLPNDRFFAVRPEGSVSTLKIQRTERGDSAVYLCASSPRTGVGGYTFGSGTRLTVV.

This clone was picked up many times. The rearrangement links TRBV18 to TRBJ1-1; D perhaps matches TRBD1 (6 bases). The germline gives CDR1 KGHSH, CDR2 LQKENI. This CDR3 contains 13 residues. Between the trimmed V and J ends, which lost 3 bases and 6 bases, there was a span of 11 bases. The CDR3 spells CASSPFSGAEAFF. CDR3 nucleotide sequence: TGTGCCAGCTCACCCTTCTCAGGGGCTGAAGCTTTCTTT.

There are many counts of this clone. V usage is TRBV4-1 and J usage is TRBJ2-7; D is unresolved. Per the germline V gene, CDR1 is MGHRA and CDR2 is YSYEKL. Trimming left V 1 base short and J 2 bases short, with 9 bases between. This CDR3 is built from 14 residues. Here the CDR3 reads CASSQAEQAYEQYF. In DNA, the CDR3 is TGCGCCAGCAGCCAAGCCGAGCAGGCCTACGAGCAGTACTTC.

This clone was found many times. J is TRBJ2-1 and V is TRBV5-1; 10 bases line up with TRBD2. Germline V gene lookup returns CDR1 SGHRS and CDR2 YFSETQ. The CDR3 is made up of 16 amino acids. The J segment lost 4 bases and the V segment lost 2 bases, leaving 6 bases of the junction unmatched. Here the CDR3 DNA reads TGCGCCAGCAGCTTTGAACTAGCGGGGTCATACAATGAGCAGTTCTTC. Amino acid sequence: CASSFELAGSYNEQFF.

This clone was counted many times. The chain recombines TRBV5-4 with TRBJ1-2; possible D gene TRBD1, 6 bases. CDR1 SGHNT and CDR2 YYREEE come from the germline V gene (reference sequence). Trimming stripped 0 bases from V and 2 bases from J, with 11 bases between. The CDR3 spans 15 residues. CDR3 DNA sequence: TGTGCCAGCAGCTTGGGCCAGGGGACCAACTATGGCTACACCTTC. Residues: CASSLGQGTNYGYTF.

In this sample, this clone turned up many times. CDR3 sequence reads: CASSTGASGEVAEQFF. CDR3 DNA sequence: TGTGCCAGCAGCACGGGGGCTAGCGGGGAAGTGGCTGAGCAGTTCTTC. The chain couples TRBV9 to TRBJ2-1, with 9 nucleotides matching TRBD2. Looked up from germline, CDR1 is SGDLS and CDR2 is YYNGEE. The CDR3 spans 16 residues. V shed 4 bases, J shed 9 bases, and the junction held 14 bases outside the gene matches.

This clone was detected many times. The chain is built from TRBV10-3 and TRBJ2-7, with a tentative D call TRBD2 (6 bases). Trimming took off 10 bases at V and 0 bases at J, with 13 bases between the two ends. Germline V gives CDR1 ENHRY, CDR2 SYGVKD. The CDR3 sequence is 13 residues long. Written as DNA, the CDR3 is TGTGCCACCAGATCGGGGGACTCCTACGAGCAGTACTTC. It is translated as CATRSGDSYEQYF.

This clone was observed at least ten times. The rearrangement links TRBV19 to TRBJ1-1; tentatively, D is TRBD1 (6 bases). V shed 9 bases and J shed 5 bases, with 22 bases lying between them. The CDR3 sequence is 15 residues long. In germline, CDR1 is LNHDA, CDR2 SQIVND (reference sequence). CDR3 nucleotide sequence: TGTGCCAGCAATAAGGGTGGGACCACAGGGACTGAAGCTTTCTTT. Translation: CASNKGGTTGTEAFF.

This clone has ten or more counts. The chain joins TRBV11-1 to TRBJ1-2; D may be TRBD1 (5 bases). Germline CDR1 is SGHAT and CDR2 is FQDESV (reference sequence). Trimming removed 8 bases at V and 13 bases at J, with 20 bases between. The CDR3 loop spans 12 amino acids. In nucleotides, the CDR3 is TGTGCCAGCGGATTGAAGGGGTCCGGATTCACCTTC. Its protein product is CASGLKGSGFTF.

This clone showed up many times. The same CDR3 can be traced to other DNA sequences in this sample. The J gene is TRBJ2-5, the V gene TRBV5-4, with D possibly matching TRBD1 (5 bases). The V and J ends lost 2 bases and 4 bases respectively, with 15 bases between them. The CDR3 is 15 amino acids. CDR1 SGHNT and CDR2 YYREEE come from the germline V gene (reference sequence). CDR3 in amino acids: CASSLRQPGRETQYF. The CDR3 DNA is TGTGCCAGCAGCTTAAGACAGCCAGGGCGAGAGACCCAGTACTTC.

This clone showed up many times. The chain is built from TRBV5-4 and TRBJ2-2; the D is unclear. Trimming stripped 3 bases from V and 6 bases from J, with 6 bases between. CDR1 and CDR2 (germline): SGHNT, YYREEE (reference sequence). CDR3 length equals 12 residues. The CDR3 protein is CASSSVSGELFF. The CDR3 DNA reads TGTGCCAGCAGCTCAGTCTCCGGGGAGCTGTTTTTT.

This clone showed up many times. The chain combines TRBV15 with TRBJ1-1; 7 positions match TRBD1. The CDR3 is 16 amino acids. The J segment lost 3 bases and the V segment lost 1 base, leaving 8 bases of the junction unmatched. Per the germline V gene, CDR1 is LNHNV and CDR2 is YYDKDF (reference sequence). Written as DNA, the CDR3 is TGTGCCACCAGCAGAGTAGGGGGCCGAATCTACACTGAAGCTTTCTTT. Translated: CATSRVGGRIYTEAFF.

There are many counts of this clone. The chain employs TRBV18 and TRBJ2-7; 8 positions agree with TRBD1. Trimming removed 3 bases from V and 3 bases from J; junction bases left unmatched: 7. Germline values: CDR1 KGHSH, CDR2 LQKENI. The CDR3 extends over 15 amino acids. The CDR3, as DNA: TGTGCCAGCTCACCGTCCACAGGGGGTGACTACGAGCAGTACTTC. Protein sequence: CASSPSTGGDYEQYF.

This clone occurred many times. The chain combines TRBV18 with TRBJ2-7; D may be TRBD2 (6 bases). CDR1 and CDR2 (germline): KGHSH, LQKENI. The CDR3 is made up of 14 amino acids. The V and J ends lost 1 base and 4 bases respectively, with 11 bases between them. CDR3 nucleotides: TGTGCCAGCTCACCACGGAGGGACGCGTACGAGCAGTACTTC. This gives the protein CASSPRRDAYEQYF.

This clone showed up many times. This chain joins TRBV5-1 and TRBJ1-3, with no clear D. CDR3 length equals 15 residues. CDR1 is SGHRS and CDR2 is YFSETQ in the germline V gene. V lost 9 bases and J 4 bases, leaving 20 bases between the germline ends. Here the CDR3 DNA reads TGCGCCACCTCGGTCGAGGGTTCGCGAGGAAACACCATATATTTT. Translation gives CATSVEGSRGNTIYF. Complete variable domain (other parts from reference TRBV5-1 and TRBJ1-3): KAGVTQTPRYLIKTRGQQVTLSCSPISGHRSVSWYQQTPGQGLQFLFEYFSETQRNKGNFPGRFSGRQFSNSRSEMNVSTLELGDSALYLCATSVEGSRGNTIYFGEGSWLTVV.

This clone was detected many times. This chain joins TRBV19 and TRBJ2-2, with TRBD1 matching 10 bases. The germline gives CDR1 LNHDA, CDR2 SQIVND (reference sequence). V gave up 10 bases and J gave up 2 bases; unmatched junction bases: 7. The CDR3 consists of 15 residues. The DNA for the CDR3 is TGTGCCACTATGGACAGGGGGGTAAACACCGGGGAGCTGTTTTTT. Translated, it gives CATMDRGVNTGELFF.

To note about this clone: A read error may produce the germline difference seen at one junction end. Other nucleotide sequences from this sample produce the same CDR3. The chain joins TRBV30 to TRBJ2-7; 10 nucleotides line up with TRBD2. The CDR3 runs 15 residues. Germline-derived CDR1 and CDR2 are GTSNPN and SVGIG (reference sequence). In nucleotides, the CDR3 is TGCGCCTGGAGTGACACTCTGGCTAGCGGGAGAAGGCCGTACTTC. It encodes CAWSDTLASGRRPYF.

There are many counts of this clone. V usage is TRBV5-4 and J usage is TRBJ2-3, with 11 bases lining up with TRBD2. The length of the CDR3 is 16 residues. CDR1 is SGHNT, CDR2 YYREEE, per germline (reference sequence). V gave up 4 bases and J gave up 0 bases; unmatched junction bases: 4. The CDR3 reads CASSRPSGGSTDTQYF. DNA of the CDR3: TGTGCCAGCAGCCGACCTAGCGGGGGGAGCACAGATACGCAGTATTTT.

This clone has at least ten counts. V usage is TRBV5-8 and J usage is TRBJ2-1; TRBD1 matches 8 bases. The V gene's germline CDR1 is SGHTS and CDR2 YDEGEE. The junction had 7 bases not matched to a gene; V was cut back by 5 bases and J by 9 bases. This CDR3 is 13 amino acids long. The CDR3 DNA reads TGTGCCAGCAGAAGGACAGGGTCTGGTGAGCAGTTCTTC. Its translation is CASRRTGSGEQFF.

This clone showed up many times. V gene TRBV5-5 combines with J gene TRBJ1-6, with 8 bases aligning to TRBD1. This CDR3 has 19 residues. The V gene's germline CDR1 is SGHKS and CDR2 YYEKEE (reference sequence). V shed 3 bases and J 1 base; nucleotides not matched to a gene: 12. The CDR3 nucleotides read TGTGCCAGCAGCTCACCTTTCCGACAGGGGAGGTCCTATAATTCACCCCTCCACTTT. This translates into CASSSPFRQGRSYNSPLHF.